The next 14 T cell receptor beta chains were all read from a single sample in a study of breast tumors, draining lymph nodes, adjacent tissues. MiXCR was run by TCRdb on the multiplex PCR reads, yielding one entry per CDR3 protein. In the table there are some 150,000 distinct CDR3 sequences, more than 20% of which are singletons. Samples came from axillary lymph nodes draining the breast cancer. Input material: axillary lymph node tissue. Receptors were obtained from a female donor with breast cancer. Some clones in this sample may be carry-over from other donors' samples.

At least ten counts were recorded for this clonotype. This chain joins TRBV12-3 or TRBV12-4 and TRBJ2-1; a possible D gene is TRBD2 (6 bases). V was shortened by 2 bases and J by 11 bases, with 13 bases between the two germline ends. This CDR3 comprises 13 residues. The CDR3 DNA is TGTGCCAGCAGTTTATTGGACGGGACTCAGCAGTTCTTC. It encodes CASSLLDGTQQFF.

On this clonotype itself: This may come from a read error, since a much larger clone is one base off. The chain employs TRBV7-3 and TRBJ2-2; 14 nucleotides match TRBD2. There are 17 residues in the CDR3. Germline loops: CDR1 SGHTA, CDR2 FQGTGA. The CDR3 nucleotides are TGTGCCAGCAGCTCCAAGGGGGGACTAGCGGGAGCCGGGGTGCTGTTTTTT. Protein product: CASSSKGGLAGAGVLFF.

This clonotype was seen at least ten times. This chain joins TRBV9 and TRBJ2-2, with TRBD2 matching 14 bases. Trimming removed 0 bases from V and 4 bases from J; junction bases left unmatched: 8. This CDR3 has 19 amino acids. Germline CDR1 reads SGDLS; CDR2 reads YYNGEE. The CDR3 here is CASSVVGTSGSAGTGELFF. CDR3 DNA: TGTGCCAGCAGCGTAGTTGGGACTAGCGGGAGTGCCGGCACCGGGGAGCTGTTTTTT.

Note on this clonotype: A much larger clone differs by one base, so this may be a read error. Because the CDR3 is missing its conserved closing phenylalanine or tryptophan, this is likely a read error. The chain combines TRBV2 with TRBJ2-5; no firm D call. CDR1 is SNHLY and CDR2 is FYNNEI in the germline V gene. This CDR3 has 15 amino acids. The germline V and J ends were trimmed by 4 bases and 1 base, with 13 bases remaining between them. CDR3 nucleotides: TGTGCCAGCAGTGCTTTTGGGCAGCTCCAAGAGACCCAGTACCTC. Amino acids: CASSAFGQLQETQYL.

This clonotype was picked up many times. The V call is TRBV28, the J call TRBJ1-5; 9 bases line up with TRBD1. CDR3 length equals 15 residues. Per germline, CDR1 MDHEN and CDR2 SYDVKM. V trimming: 3 bases; J trimming: 2 bases; junction bases outside the gene matches: 2. CDR3 sequence (DNA): TGTGCCAGCAGTTTGGACAGGGGCGGCAATCAGCCCCAGCATTTT. Translating gives CASSLDRGGNQPQHF.

This clonotype occurred a few times. The genes are TRBV10-3 and TRBJ1-5; D gene uncertain. Deletions cut 0 bases from V and 7 bases from J, with 7 bases between. Germline assignment: CDR1 ENHRY and CDR2 SYGVKD. CDR3 length: 13 amino acids. This chain's CDR3 is CAISESRSQPQHF. Here the CDR3 DNA reads TGTGCCATCAGTGAGTCGAGGTCCCAGCCCCAGCATTTT.

This clonotype was detected ten times or more. J is TRBJ1-4 and V is TRBV20-1; 12 positions agree with TRBD1. CDR1 and CDR2 (germline): DFQATT, SNEGSKA (reference sequence). Germline trimming cut 1 base from V and 8 bases from J; bases unmatched to any gene: 5. The CDR3 is made up of 15 amino acids. The CDR3 here is CSARGGQGAEEKLFF. Written as DNA, the CDR3 is TGCAGTGCTAGAGGGGGACAGGGGGCGGAGGAAAAACTGTTTTTT.

The chain recombines TRBV12-3 or TRBV12-4 with TRBJ2-5; 8 bases are shared with TRBD1. The CDR3 runs to 14 residues. The junction had 8 bases not matched to a gene; V was cut back by 6 bases and J by 5 bases. CDR3 coding DNA: TGTGCCAGCAGCTACCAGGGGGCGAGGGAGACCCAGTACTTC. This codes for CASSYQGARETQYF.

Turning to this clonotype: A much more abundant neighbour one base away suggests this may be a read error. J is TRBJ2-1 and V is TRBV5-1; the D gene is possibly TRBD2 (5 bases). Germline CDR1 and CDR2: SGHRS and YFSETQ. The CDR3 extends over 13 amino acids. DNA of the CDR3: TGCGCCAACAGCTTGGTTCGGGGCAATGAGCAGTTCTTC. Its translation: CANSLVRGNEQFF.

Many counts were recorded for this clonotype. The CDR3 reads CASRQDEQYF. The CDR3 nucleotides read TGTGCCAGCAGGCAAGACGAGCAGTACTTC. The chain joins TRBV27 to TRBJ2-7, with D uncertain. The CDR3 loop spans 10 amino acids. Trimming cost V 6 bases and J 5 bases, with 5 bases left between them. Germline V CDR1 and CDR2: MNHEY, SMNVEV (reference sequence).

This clonotype was picked up many times. The V call is TRBV19, the J call TRBJ1-5; D is possibly TRBD1 (5 bases). V was clipped by 3 bases and J by 2 bases, with 14 bases between them. The V gene's germline CDR1 is LNHDA and CDR2 SQIVND (reference sequence). This CDR3 has 16 residues. The CDR3 DNA follows: TGTGCCAGTAGTATTGTCCGACAACAGGGCAATCAGCCCCAGCATTTT. It specifies CASSIVRQQGNQPQHF.

Concerning this clonotype itself: A read error is possible here, since a much larger clone lies one base away. The rearrangement links TRBV28 to TRBJ2-7, with 7 bases identical to TRBD2. Germline V gene data show CDR1 as MDHEN and CDR2 as SYDVKM. This CDR3 spans 13 amino acids. CDR3 sequence reads: CTSRQGGTYEQYF. CDR3 nucleotides: TGTACCAGCCGGCAGGGAGGGACCTACGAGCAGTACTTC.

To note about this clonotype: With a much larger clone just one base away, this may be a read error. The chain uses TRBV29-1 and TRBJ2-2, with D possibly being TRBD1 (6 bases). The CDR3 covers 14 residues. Germline V gene lookup returns CDR1 SQVTM and CDR2 ANQGSEA. CDR3: CGVRTVPNTGELFF. CDR3 DNA sequence: TGCGGCGTTAGGACAGTCCCAAACACCGGGGAGCTGTTTTTT.

The table lists this clonotype with many counts. This chain joins TRBV7-6 and TRBJ2-7; 7 bases line up with TRBD2. The J segment lost 2 bases and the V segment lost 2 bases, leaving 3 bases of the junction unmatched. The V gene's germline CDR1 is SGHVS and CDR2 FNYEAQ. The CDR3 is 14 residues long. The CDR3 nucleotides are TGTGCCAGCAGCTTATGGGGGGGTACCTACGAGCAGTACTTC. Its protein is CASSLWGGTYEQYF.